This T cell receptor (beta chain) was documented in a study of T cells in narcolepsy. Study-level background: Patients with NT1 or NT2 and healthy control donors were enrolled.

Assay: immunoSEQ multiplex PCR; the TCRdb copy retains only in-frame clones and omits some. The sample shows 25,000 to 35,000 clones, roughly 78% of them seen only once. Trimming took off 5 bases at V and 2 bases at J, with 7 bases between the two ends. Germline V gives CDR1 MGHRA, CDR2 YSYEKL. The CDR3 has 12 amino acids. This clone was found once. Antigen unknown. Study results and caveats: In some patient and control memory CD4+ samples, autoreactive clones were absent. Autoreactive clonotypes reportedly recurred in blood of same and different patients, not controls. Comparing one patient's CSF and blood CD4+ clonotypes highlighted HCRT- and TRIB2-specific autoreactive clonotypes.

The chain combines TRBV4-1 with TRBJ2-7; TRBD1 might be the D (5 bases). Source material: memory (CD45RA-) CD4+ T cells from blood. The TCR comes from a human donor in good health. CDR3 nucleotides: TGCGCCAGCAGCGAGACAGCCTACGAGCAGTACTTC. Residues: CASSETAYEQYF.